This TCR beta chain was obtained from a study of control samples from healthy donors and cancer patients. Profiled with immunoSEQ multiplex PCR; TCRdb holds only in-frame clones, not every one. This table has some 150,000 clones, 94% appearing once. Trimming took 4 bases from V and 2 from J; bases not matched to a gene: 2. Germline-derived CDR1 and CDR2 are LNHDA and SQIVND (reference sequence). The CDR3 runs 14 residues. The rearrangement uses TRBV19 and TRBJ1-5; TRBD1 aligns across 7 bases. Sequencing was done on a sample of PBMCs. The TCR sequence derives from a man in his sixties with colorectal cancer. CDR3 sequence reads: CASSNTGGNQPQHF. The CDR3 bases are TGTGCCAGTAGTAACACAGGGGGCAATCAGCCCCAGCATTTT. Based on the CDR3 plus reference TRBV19 and TRBJ1-5, the full variable domain is DGGITQSPKYLFRKEGQNVTLSCEQNLNHDAMYWYRQDPGQGLRLIYYSQIVNDFQKGDIAEGYSVSREKKESFPLTVTSAQKNPTAFYLCASSNTGGNQPQHFGDGTRLSIL.